This T cell receptor (beta chain) was recovered during a study of T cell responses to AZD1222 COVID-19 vaccine. This clone was picked up one time. Its antigen is still unknown. Study-wide points: Clonal diversity was possibly underestimated, and the donors were mostly white British, with more females.

Clones were read by immunoSEQ multiplex PCR, and TCRdb kept only the in-frame ones, dropping some. The table shows about 68,000 clones, with 80% to 85% occurring only once. This CDR3 region has 15 residues. V dropped 3 bases and J dropped 8; count of bases not matched to a gene: 9. Germline V gene lookup returns CDR1 MGHRA and CDR2 YSYEKL. The TCR comes from an adult in good health. Specimen: peripheral blood, collected on day 0 of AZD1222 vaccination. This rearrangement joins TRBV4-1 to TRBJ1-4; the match to TRBD1 covers 7 bases. The CDR3 nucleotides read TGCGCCAGCAGCCACAGGGGGGGGCCAGAGGAAAAACTGTTTTTT. It translates to CASSHRGGPEEKLFF.